This is a list of T cell receptor beta chains from one sample in a study of OX40 agonist ivuxolimab in advanced cancers. Produced via immunoSEQ multiplex PCR; TCRdb's table is partial and in-frame only. Altogether 45,000 to 55,000 clones are present, 65% to 85% being singletons, with the ten largest covering roughly 1.1%. This sample comprised CD4+ or CD8+ T cells sorted from blood, obtained in a trial of the OX40 agonist ivuxolimab. Receptor source: an adult with an advanced solid tumor such as melanoma, head and neck, liver or kidney cancer. The CDR3 runs from the conserved cysteine through the conserved F or W. D genes are given only for firm matches. Clone size, where shown, is once, few, many, or a class for clones that have expanded.

d_call: TRBD1
v_call: TRBV27
clone_size: .
j_call: TRBJ2-7
cdr3_nt: TGTGCCAGCAGGGGGACAGGGGGAGGCGAGCAGTACTTC
cdr3_aa: CASRGTGGGEQYF

d_call: .
v_call: TRBV5-6
clone_size: .
j_call: TRBJ1-3
cdr3_nt: TGTGCCAGCAGCTTAGTAGGTGGGGCGAGTGGAAACACCATATATTTT
cdr3_aa: CASSLVGGASGNTIYF

d_call: .
v_call: TRBV13
clone_size: .
j_call: TRBJ1-1
cdr3_nt: TGTGCCAGCAGCCCGGACCCCTACAGGGAGGGCACTGAAGCTTTCTTT
cdr3_aa: CASSPDPYREGTEAFF

d_call: .
v_call: TRBV7-8
clone_size: .
j_call: TRBJ2-1
cdr3_nt: TGTGCCAGCAGCTTAGGAGGCACGGATGAGCAGTTCTTC
cdr3_aa: CASSLGGTDEQFF

d_call: .
v_call: TRBV12-5
clone_size: .
j_call: TRBJ2-5
cdr3_nt: TGTGCTAGTGGTGAGGGACTTCAAGAGACCCAGTACTTC
cdr3_aa: CASGEGLQETQYF

d_call: .
v_call: TRBV29-1
clone_size: few
j_call: TRBJ2-2
cdr3_nt: TGCAGCGTTGGACACCCCGCGAACACCGGGGAGCTGTTTTTT
cdr3_aa: CSVGHPANTGELFF

d_call: TRBD1
v_call: TRBV30
clone_size: .
j_call: TRBJ1-1
cdr3_nt: TGTGCCTCCCAGACAGGGGTAAAGACTGAAGCTTTCTTT
cdr3_aa: CASQTGVKTEAFF

d_call: .
v_call: TRBV7-2
clone_size: once
j_call: TRBJ1-4
cdr3_nt: TGTGCCAGCAGCCCCCAGGGGCTTAGGAGGGAACTGTTTTTT
cdr3_aa: CASSPQGLRRELFF

d_call: TRBD2
v_call: TRBV6-6
clone_size: .
j_call: TRBJ2-5
cdr3_nt: TGTGCCAGCAGCCAAGGACTAGCGGTCCAAGAGACCCAGTACTTC
cdr3_aa: CASSQGLAVQETQYF

d_call: TRBD1
v_call: TRBV19
clone_size: .
j_call: TRBJ1-5
cdr3_nt: TGTGCCAGTAGTCGGGACAGGGGATCTGCCCAGCCCCAGCATTTT
cdr3_aa: CASSRDRGSAQPQHF

d_call: TRBD1
v_call: TRBV4-3
clone_size: .
j_call: TRBJ1-1
cdr3_nt: TGCGCCAGCAGCCAAGCACAGGGGACTGAAGCTTTCTTT
cdr3_aa: CASSQAQGTEAFF

d_call: TRBD2
v_call: TRBV9
clone_size: .
j_call: TRBJ2-1
cdr3_nt: TGTGCCAGCAGCGAAAATCCTAGCGGGACCTACAATGAGCAGTTCTTC
cdr3_aa: CASSENPSGTYNEQFF

d_call: .
v_call: TRBV7-2
clone_size: .
j_call: TRBJ1-3
cdr3_nt: TGTGCCAGCAGCTTAGTCACGGCCTCTGGAAACACCATATATTTT
cdr3_aa: CASSLVTASGNTIYF

d_call: .
v_call: TRBV7-9
clone_size: once
j_call: TRBJ1-3
cdr3_nt: TGTGCCAGCAGAGGGGTCTCTGGAAACACCATATATTTT
cdr3_aa: CASRGVSGNTIYF

d_call: TRBD2
v_call: TRBV28
clone_size: once
j_call: TRBJ2-5
cdr3_nt: TGTGCCAGCAGTCGCGGGACTAGCGGTCAGACCCAGTACTTC
cdr3_aa: CASSRGTSGQTQYF

d_call: TRBD2
v_call: TRBV7-9
clone_size: .
j_call: TRBJ2-3
cdr3_nt: TGTGCCAGCAGCTTAGTCAACCTAGCGGGCCCCACAGATACGCAGTATTTT
cdr3_aa: CASSLVNLAGPTDTQYF

d_call: TRBD1
v_call: TRBV5-6
clone_size: few
j_call: TRBJ2-5
cdr3_nt: TGTGCCAGCAGCTTGAACGGCAGGGGGCAAGAGACCCAGTACTTC
cdr3_aa: CASSLNGRGQETQYF

d_call: .
v_call: TRBV9
clone_size: few
j_call: TRBJ1-1
cdr3_nt: TGTGCCAGCAGCGTAGTGTCAGGGGACACTGAAGCTTTCTTT
cdr3_aa: CASSVVSGDTEAFF

d_call: .
v_call: TRBV2
clone_size: .
j_call: TRBJ2-1
cdr3_nt: TGTGCCAGCAGTGACAGGCCAGTGGGGGCCTCCTACAATGAGCAGTTCTTC
cdr3_aa: CASSDRPVGASYNEQFF

d_call: .
v_call: TRBV19
clone_size: .
j_call: TRBJ1-5
cdr3_nt: TGTGCCAGCTCTAACAGGGCGCTGAATCAGCCCCAGCATTTT
cdr3_aa: CASSNRALNQPQHF

d_call: TRBD1
v_call: TRBV4-3
clone_size: once
j_call: TRBJ1-2
cdr3_nt: TGCGCCAGCAGCCAAGAGGCCAGGGGGCGGGACTATGGCTACACCTTC
cdr3_aa: CASSQEARGRDYGYTF

d_call: TRBD2
v_call: TRBV5-1
clone_size: .
j_call: TRBJ2-2
cdr3_nt: TGCGCCAGCAGCTTGGTGGTCCCAGGACTAGCGGGAGCTGGCACCGGGGAGCTGTTTTTT
cdr3_aa: CASSLVVPGLAGAGTGELFF

d_call: .
v_call: TRBV30
clone_size: .
j_call: TRBJ1-2
cdr3_nt: TGTGCCTGGAGTGTTTTGGGGGGCGGCGGCTACACCTTC
cdr3_aa: CAWSVLGGGGYTF

d_call: .
v_call: TRBV28
clone_size: few
j_call: TRBJ2-7
cdr3_nt: TGTGCCAGCAGTTTATTAGACAGAAGAATAGGATACGAGCAGTACTTC
cdr3_aa: CASSLLDRRIGYEQYF

d_call: .
v_call: TRBV5-4
clone_size: .
j_call: TRBJ1-2
cdr3_nt: TGTGCCAGCAGCTTGGGGCACCTTAACTATGGCTACACCTTC
cdr3_aa: CASSLGHLNYGYTF

d_call: TRBD1
v_call: TRBV19
clone_size: .
j_call: TRBJ2-7
cdr3_nt: TGTGCCAGTAGTATCACAGGGGTCTCCTACGAGCAGTACTTC
cdr3_aa: CASSITGVSYEQYF

d_call: TRBD1
v_call: TRBV19
clone_size: .
j_call: TRBJ1-1
cdr3_nt: TGTGCCAGTAGTAACCGGGACAGGGTCACTGAAGCTTTCTTT
cdr3_aa: CASSNRDRVTEAFF

d_call: .
v_call: TRBV6-5
clone_size: .
j_call: TRBJ1-5
cdr3_nt: TGTGCCAGCAGTTACAAGGGGATAGGTCAGCCCCAGCATTTT
cdr3_aa: CASSYKGIGQPQHF

d_call: .
v_call: TRBV5-4
clone_size: .
j_call: TRBJ2-7
cdr3_nt: TGTGCCAGCAGTCCCGGGACGCAGAACCACGAGCAGTACTTC
cdr3_aa: CASSPGTQNHEQYF

d_call: TRBD1
v_call: TRBV18
clone_size: .
j_call: TRBJ1-6
cdr3_nt: TGTGCCAGCTCAGAAATGGGACAGGGGGGTTCACCCCTCCACTTT
cdr3_aa: CASSEMGQGGSPLHF

d_call: .
v_call: TRBV13
clone_size: .
j_call: TRBJ2-7
cdr3_nt: TGTGCCAGCAGCTTATTGGCGGGACAGCACTACGAGCAGTACTTC
cdr3_aa: CASSLLAGQHYEQYF

d_call: TRBD1
v_call: TRBV2
clone_size: .
j_call: TRBJ2-7
cdr3_nt: TGTGCCAGCAGTGAAGCCCCAGCATGGGACAGGGATTACGAGCAGTACTTC
cdr3_aa: CASSEAPAWDRDYEQYF

d_call: TRBD2
v_call: TRBV2
clone_size: .
j_call: TRBJ2-5
cdr3_nt: TGTGCCAGCAGGACCGGACTAGCGGGGGGAGATAAAGAGACCCAGTACTTC
cdr3_aa: CASRTGLAGGDKETQYF

d_call: .
v_call: TRBV7-2
clone_size: once
j_call: TRBJ2-2
cdr3_nt: TGTGCCAGCAGCTTAGGGGGATACACCGGGGAGCTGTTTTTT
cdr3_aa: CASSLGGYTGELFF

d_call: TRBD1
v_call: TRBV6-1
clone_size: once
j_call: TRBJ1-1
cdr3_nt: TGTGCCAGCAGTGCCGGACAGGGGATCGGTAGAGCTTTCTTT
cdr3_aa: CASSAGQGIGRAFF

d_call: .
v_call: TRBV5-5
clone_size: once
j_call: TRBJ2-2
cdr3_nt: TGTGCCAGCAGCTTGTCCGGGACCGGGGAGCTGTTTTTT
cdr3_aa: CASSLSGTGELFF

d_call: .
v_call: TRBV13
clone_size: .
j_call: TRBJ2-7
cdr3_nt: TGTGCCAGCAGCTCCGGGGCCTCCTACGAGCAGTACTTC
cdr3_aa: CASSSGASYEQYF

d_call: .
v_call: TRBV6-5
clone_size: .
j_call: TRBJ2-3
cdr3_nt: TGTGCCAGTACGTACAGGGAGGGTCCCACAGATACGCAGTATTTT
cdr3_aa: CASTYREGPTDTQYF

d_call: .
v_call: TRBV11-3
clone_size: .
j_call: TRBJ2-2
cdr3_nt: TGTGCCAGCAGTGGTAGTCAGGGGAACACCGGGGAGCTGTTTTTT
cdr3_aa: CASSGSQGNTGELFF

d_call: .
v_call: TRBV7-2
clone_size: .
j_call: TRBJ1-6
cdr3_nt: TGTGCCAGCGCCCCCTCGGGTGCGCCCTATAATTCACCCCTCCACTTT
cdr3_aa: CASAPSGAPYNSPLHF

d_call: .
v_call: TRBV5-4
clone_size: .
j_call: TRBJ2-3
cdr3_nt: TGTGCCAGCAGCCAGGCGGCGTTGCACACAGATACGCAGTATTTT
cdr3_aa: CASSQAALHTDTQYF

d_call: .
v_call: TRBV10-3
clone_size: few
j_call: TRBJ1-3
cdr3_nt: TGTGCCATCAGTGAGTCCAGTCTCACTGGAAACACCATATATTTT
cdr3_aa: CAISESSLTGNTIYF

d_call: .
v_call: TRBV7-6
clone_size: .
j_call: TRBJ2-7
cdr3_nt: TGTGCCAGCAGGAGGGGGCAGCGGGTCGGCGAGCAGTACTTC
cdr3_aa: CASRRGQRVGEQYF

d_call: TRBD1
v_call: TRBV4-1
clone_size: .
j_call: TRBJ2-7
cdr3_nt: TGCGCCAGCAGCCGTGGGACAGAAAGGTTTGGCGAGCAGTACTTC
cdr3_aa: CASSRGTERFGEQYF

d_call: .
v_call: TRBV18
clone_size: .
j_call: TRBJ1-1
cdr3_nt: TGTGCCACGCGTGTCGATATGAACACTGAAGCTTTCTTT
cdr3_aa: CATRVDMNTEAFF

d_call: TRBD2
v_call: TRBV6-6
clone_size: .
j_call: TRBJ2-3
cdr3_nt: TGTGCCAGCAGTTACAAGCGGGGAAGCACAGATACGCAGTATTTT
cdr3_aa: CASSYKRGSTDTQYF

d_call: .
v_call: TRBV5-6
clone_size: .
j_call: TRBJ2-3
cdr3_nt: TGTGCCAGCAGCATCGAGGAGGATAGGACAGATACGCAGTATTTT
cdr3_aa: CASSIEEDRTDTQYF

d_call: TRBD1
v_call: TRBV5-1
clone_size: .
j_call: TRBJ2-1
cdr3_nt: TGCGCCAGCAGCTCGGGACAGGCATTGAATGAGCAGTTCTTC
cdr3_aa: CASSSGQALNEQFF

d_call: TRBD1
v_call: TRBV30
clone_size: .
j_call: TRBJ2-1
cdr3_nt: TGTGCCTGGAGACCGTGGACAGGGATGAATGAGCAGTTCTTC
cdr3_aa: CAWRPWTGMNEQFF

d_call: .
v_call: TRBV14
clone_size: .
j_call: TRBJ1-5
cdr3_nt: TGTGCCAGCAGCCGGGTGGTCGGTCAGCCCCAGCATTTT
cdr3_aa: CASSRVVGQPQHF